This T cell receptor beta chain was recovered during a study of OX40 agonist ivuxolimab in advanced cancers. The germline V and J ends were trimmed by 3 bases and 9 bases, with 15 bases remaining between them. The CDR3 is made up of 13 amino acids. Germline CDR1 is SGHVS and CDR2 is FQNEAQ. Repertoires were generated with immunoSEQ multiplex PCR, while TCRdb's copy carries only in-frame clones and drops some. The sample lists about 30,000 clones; roughly nine tenths were seen once. The gene calls are TRBV7-8 and TRBJ2-7; no reliable D call. This clonotype was obtained from an adult with an advanced solid tumor such as melanoma, head and neck, liver or kidney cancer. The source was CD4+ or CD8+ T cells sorted from blood, collected in a trial of the OX40 agonist ivuxolimab. CDR3 region: CASSFQNLDGQYF. In DNA form, the CDR3 reads TGTGCCAGCAGCTTCCAGAACCTTGATGGGCAGTACTTC.